These 28 T cell receptor beta chains share one sample of origin, sequenced in a study of cytomegalovirus exposure and HLA in healthy donors. Both 60 Vbeta primers and 13 Jbeta primers went into the PCR. Data came from immunoSEQ multiplex PCR; TCRdb stores just in-frame clones and leaves some out. Seen here are about 100,000 clones, under 90% observed once, and the top ten hold 4.2%. Sequenced input: PBMCs. These receptors were taken from a woman aged 70-85 years in good health and CMV-seropositive.

The CDR3 sequence: CARSKGTGGRYEQYF. The CDR3 DNA is TGTGCCAGAAGCAAAGGGACAGGGGGCAGGTACGAGCAGTACTTC. This chain links TRBV5-3 with TRBJ2-7, with 12 bases identical to TRBD1. TRBV5-3 is annotated as an ORF whose role is uncertain. The ends lost 4 bases at V and 4 bases at J; junction bases unmatched: 6. The CDR3 loop spans 15 amino acids.

The chain links TRBV27 to TRBJ2-7, with 7 positions matching TRBD1. This CDR3 spans 14 amino acids. The V gene's germline CDR1 is MNHEY and CDR2 SMNVEV (reference sequence). J was trimmed by 6 bases and V by 4 bases; bases with no gene match: 9. DNA for the CDR3: TGTGCCAGCAGTTATAGACAGGGATACGGCGAGCAGTACTTC. Translating it yields CASSYRQGYGEQYF.

The rearrangement links TRBV6-1 to TRBJ2-2, with a weak D call TRBD2 (6 bases). Per the germline V gene, CDR1 is MNHNS and CDR2 is SASEGT. The germline V and J ends were trimmed by 1 base and 4 bases, with 13 bases remaining between them. The CDR3 contains 16 residues. CDR3 in DNA: TGTGCCAGCAGTGAAGGGGTCGGGAGTAGCACCGGGGAGCTGTTTTTT. This encodes CASSEGVGSSTGELFF.

The chain links TRBV19 to TRBJ1-5; no firm D call. The V gene lost 5 bases and the J gene lost 4 bases, with 9 bases spanning the gap. This CDR3 region has 13 residues. Germline V gene sequence: CDR1 LNHDA, CDR2 SQIVND (reference sequence). The CDR3 region is CASSLTGNQPQHF. CDR3 sequence (DNA): TGTGCCAGTAGTTTGACGGGAAATCAGCCCCAGCATTTT.

CDR3 sequence reads: CASSITSGSGSYEQYF. The CDR3 nucleotides are TGTGCCAGTAGCATTACTAGCGGGAGTGGGAGCTACGAGCAGTACTTC. The chain is built from TRBV19 and TRBJ2-7; 11 bases agree with TRBD2. Germline V gene data show CDR1 as LNHDA and CDR2 as SQIVND (reference sequence). The CDR3 runs 16 residues. The trim removed 6 bases at V and 3 bases at J, leaving 10 bases unmatched.

The rearrangement links TRBV28 to TRBJ2-5; tentative D call: TRBD1 (5 bases). Germline values: CDR1 MDHEN, CDR2 SYDVKM. With 6 bases removed from V and 5 bases from J, the gap between germline ends came to 16 bases. The CDR3 has 14 residues. CDR3: CASSPSGFWETQYF. The CDR3 DNA reads as TGTGCCAGCAGCCCATCAGGGTTTTGGGAGACCCAGTACTTC.

V usage is TRBV6-1 and J usage is TRBJ2-5, with D perhaps TRBD2 (6 bases). The V gene's germline CDR1 is MNHNS and CDR2 SASEGT. The CDR3 sequence is 16 residues long. Trimming took off 0 bases at V and 2 bases at J, with 13 bases between the two ends. The CDR3 coding sequence is TGTGCCAGCAGTGAAGCGCTTCGGGGGATGCAAGAGACCCAGTACTTC. This encodes CASSEALRGMQETQYF.

This chain uses TRBV6-5 with TRBJ2-7, with 8 bases aligning to TRBD1. V gave up 7 bases and J gave up 3 bases; unmatched junction bases: 8. The V gene's germline CDR1 is MNHEY and CDR2 SVGAGI. The CDR3 has 14 residues. CDR3 nucleotides: TGTGCCAGCATTGACAGGGGACTTTGCTACGAGCAGTACTTC. Residues: CASIDRGLCYEQYF.

Points on this clone: Other DNA sequences in the same sample also yield this CDR3. The chain carries TRBV5-4 and TRBJ1-4; TRBD1 aligns across 8 bases. The germline CDR1 and CDR2 sequences are SGHNT and YYREEE (reference sequence). This CDR3 is built from 15 residues. With V trimmed by 3 bases and J by 10 bases, 11 bases remained unmatched. This CDR3 reads CASSYRQGKTGKLFF. CDR3 in DNA: TGTGCCAGCAGCTACCGACAGGGGAAAACTGGAAAACTGTTTTTT.

V gene TRBV27 combines with J gene TRBJ1-1; maybe TRBD1 (5 bases). Per the germline V gene, CDR1 is MNHEY and CDR2 is SMNVEV (reference sequence). This CDR3 has 15 amino acids. V gave up 2 bases and J gave up 4 bases, with 14 bases separating them. The CDR3 DNA reads TGTGCCAGCAGTTTACGTGGGAATGGGGCCACTGAAGCTTTCTTT. Protein: CASSLRGNGATEAFF.

The J gene is TRBJ2-5, the V gene TRBV28; 11 bases map to TRBD2. After removal of 5 bases from V and 2 bases from J, the junction contained 10 bases not matched to a gene. The germline gives CDR1 MDHEN, CDR2 SYDVKM. The CDR3 sequence is 17 residues long. CDR3 nucleotide sequence: TGTGCCAGCAGTAGGGGACGAGGGACTAGCGGTCAAGAGACCCAGTACTTC. Translation gives CASSRGRGTSGQETQYF.

About this clone itself: This sample also contains other DNA sequences that code for the same CDR3. The V gene is TRBV5-1, the J gene TRBJ2-7, with TRBD2 matching over 8 bases. Unmatched junction bases numbered 2, after V lost 2 bases and J lost 1 base. The CDR3 spans 14 residues. Germline lookup yields CDR1 SGHRS and CDR2 YFSETQ. The CDR3 protein is CASSFTSGSYEQYF. The CDR3 nucleotides read TGCGCCAGCAGCTTCACTAGCGGATCCTACGAGCAGTACTTC.

This clone was seen more than once but under ten times. The J gene is TRBJ2-3, the V gene TRBV7-9; D is possibly TRBD1 (5 bases). Between the trimmed V and J ends, which lost 3 bases and 4 bases, there was a span of 11 bases. The CDR3 runs to 14 residues. Germline V CDR1 and CDR2: SEHNR, FQNEAQ (reference sequence). The CDR3: CASSFTRGPDTQYF. CDR3 bases: TGTGCCAGCAGCTTTACAAGGGGCCCAGATACGCAGTATTTT.

The chain recombines TRBV7-3 with TRBJ2-6; 7 bases agree with TRBD1. This CDR3 comprises 17 residues. The V segment lost 2 bases and the J segment 0 bases; nucleotides outside the gene matches: 4. Per germline, CDR1 SGHTA and CDR2 FQGTGA. The DNA for the CDR3 is TGTGCCAGCAGCTTACAGACAGGGCACTCTGGGGCCAACGTCCTGACTTTC. Amino acids: CASSLQTGHSGANVLTF.

This sequence joins TRBV19 and TRBJ1-5, with TRBD1 as a possible D gene (5 bases). The CDR3 loop spans 15 amino acids. The V and J ends lost 9 bases and 6 bases respectively, with 21 bases between them. Germline V gene data show CDR1 as LNHDA and CDR2 as SQIVND (reference sequence). The CDR3 spells CASEKGRTGVQPQHF. CDR3 bases: TGTGCCAGCGAAAAGGGCAGGACGGGGGTTCAGCCCCAGCATTTT.

The chain links TRBV11-2 to TRBJ2-3; tentatively, D is TRBD2 (6 bases). The CDR3 is 17 amino acids. Germline values: CDR1 SGHAT, CDR2 FQNNGV. V was clipped by 5 bases and J by 2 bases, with 20 bases between them. The CDR3 here is CASSRRMGGVPTDTQYF. The CDR3 DNA reads TGTGCCAGCAGCCGGCGGATGGGGGGAGTCCCCACAGATACGCAGTATTTT.

The chain links TRBV5-1 to TRBJ1-2; TRBD1 might be the D (5 bases). From germline, CDR1 is SGHRS and CDR2 YFSETQ. The CDR3 covers 16 residues. Trimming took off 1 base at V and 3 bases at J, with 16 bases between the two ends. The DNA of the CDR3 is TGCGCCAGCAGCTTGATTGACGGGGGAATTGACTATGGCTACACCTTC. It yields the protein CASSLIDGGIDYGYTF.

This chain connects TRBV7-2 to TRBJ2-3; 9 positions match TRBD2. The CDR3 consists of 16 residues. Unmatched junction bases numbered 7, after V lost 4 bases and J lost 2 bases. Per germline, CDR1 SGHTA and CDR2 FQGNSA. CDR3 sequence: CASSSGTSLPTDTQYF. The CDR3 DNA reads as TGTGCCAGCAGCTCCGGGACTAGCTTACCCACAGATACGCAGTATTTT.

CDR3 sequence: CASSQGTGGNQPQHF. The CDR3 nucleotides read TGCGCCAGCAGCCAAGGCACAGGAGGCAATCAGCCCCAGCATTTT. J is TRBJ1-5 and V is TRBV4-1; D possibly corresponds to TRBD1 (5 bases). The ends were cut back, 1 base at V and 2 bases at J, with 9 bases in the middle. The germline CDR1 and CDR2 sequences are MGHRA and YSYEKL. The CDR3 is made up of 15 amino acids.

This rearrangement joins TRBV18 to TRBJ2-1, with unresolved D. Germline CDR1 reads KGHSH; CDR2 reads LQKENI. Trimming stripped 8 bases from V and 6 bases from J, with 14 bases between. The CDR3 spans 13 residues. The chain's CDR3 is CASRVSAANEQFF. CDR3 nucleotide sequence: TGTGCCAGCCGGGTGTCGGCAGCCAATGAGCAGTTCTTC.

The genes are TRBV21-1 and TRBJ2-5; the table's D call of TRBD1 was not tested on the DNA. TRBV21-1 is marked as a pseudogene. The CDR3 runs 16 residues. CDR3 nucleotide sequence: TGTGCCAGCAGCAAAGCAATAACAGGGGGGCAAGAGACCCAGTACTTC. Residues: CASSKAITGGQETQYF.

The chain has TRBV7-9 and TRBJ2-7; D is possibly TRBD2 (5 bases). V lost 5 bases and J 0 bases, leaving 11 bases between the germline ends. The CDR3 extends over 14 amino acids. CDR1 SEHNR and CDR2 FQNEAQ come from the germline V gene (reference sequence). CDR3 DNA: TGTGCCAGCAGCCCCGGGGATAGCTCCTACGAGCAGTACTTC. This sequence encodes CASSPGDSSYEQYF.

This chain joins TRBV27 and TRBJ2-6, with a possible D match to TRBD2 (5 bases). The V and J ends lost 3 bases and 0 bases respectively, with 12 bases between them. Germline CDR1 reads MNHEY; CDR2 reads SMNVEV (reference sequence). The CDR3 is 17 amino acids. CDR3 amino acids: CASSFEGRPSGANVLTF. CDR3 DNA: TGTGCCAGCAGTTTTGAGGGTAGGCCCTCTGGGGCCAACGTCCTGACTTTC. The whole variable domain, filled in from reference TRBV27 and TRBJ2-6, reads EAQVTQNPRYLITVTGKKLTVTCSQNMNHEYMSWYRQDPGLGLRQIYYSMNVEVTDKGDVPEGYKVSRKEKRNFPLILESPSPNQTSLYFCASSFEGRPSGANVLTFGAGSRLTVL.

The CDR3 loop is CASRQGRNTEAFF. The CDR3 DNA reads TGTGCCAGCAGACAGGGGAGGAACACTGAAGCTTTCTTT. The V gene is TRBV2, the J gene TRBJ1-1; 7 nucleotides agree with TRBD1. The CDR3 totals 13 residues. CDR1 is SNHLY and CDR2 is FYNNEI in the germline V gene. V gave up 6 bases and J gave up 1 base; unmatched junction bases: 2.

This clone was seen a single time. The CDR3 loop reads CASSGAGGYNEQFF. The CDR3 bases are TGCGCCAGTTCGGGTGCGGGGGGGTACAATGAGCAGTTCTTC. The chain links TRBV5-1 to TRBJ2-1, with 9 bases aligning to TRBD2. This CDR3 region has 14 residues. V trimming: 8 bases; J trimming: 4 bases; junction bases outside the gene matches: 7. Germline CDR1 SGHRS, CDR2 YFSETQ. The entire variable domain, with the rest obtained from reference TRBV5-1 and TRBJ2-1, is as follows: KAGVTQTPRYLIKTRGQQVTLSCSPISGHRSVSWYQQTPGQGLQFLFEYFSETQRNKGNFPGRFSGRQFSNSRSEMNVSTLELGDSALYLCASSGAGGYNEQFFGPGTRLTVL.

The chain employs TRBV7-2 and TRBJ2-3, with 8 bases identical to TRBD1. Looked up from germline, CDR1 is SGHTA and CDR2 is FQGNSA. V lost 1 base and J lost 6; bases outside the gene matches: 6. This CDR3 region has 15 residues. In nucleotides, the CDR3 is TGTGCCAGCAGCTTAGGGGGACAGGCGTGGGATACGCAGTATTTT. Protein product: CASSLGGQAWDTQYF.

V is TRBV7-3 and J is TRBJ2-7, with 10 bases lining up with TRBD1. Germline CDR1 is SGHTA and CDR2 is FQGTGA. With V trimmed by 5 bases and J by 3 bases, 1 base remained unmatched. The CDR3 contains 13 residues. The DNA for the CDR3 is TGTGCCAGCAGCCGGACAGGGGGCTACGAGCAGTACTTC. This encodes CASSRTGGYEQYF.

J is TRBJ2-1 and V is TRBV18; D is perhaps TRBD1 (6 bases). The CDR3 loop spans 13 amino acids. Germline V gives CDR1 KGHSH, CDR2 LQKENI. The V end lost 3 bases, the J end lost 8 bases, and 11 bases lay between the germline ends. The CDR3 DNA sequence: TGTGCCAGCTCACCCGGGACATCGTATGAGCAGTTCTTC. Its translation is CASSPGTSYEQFF.